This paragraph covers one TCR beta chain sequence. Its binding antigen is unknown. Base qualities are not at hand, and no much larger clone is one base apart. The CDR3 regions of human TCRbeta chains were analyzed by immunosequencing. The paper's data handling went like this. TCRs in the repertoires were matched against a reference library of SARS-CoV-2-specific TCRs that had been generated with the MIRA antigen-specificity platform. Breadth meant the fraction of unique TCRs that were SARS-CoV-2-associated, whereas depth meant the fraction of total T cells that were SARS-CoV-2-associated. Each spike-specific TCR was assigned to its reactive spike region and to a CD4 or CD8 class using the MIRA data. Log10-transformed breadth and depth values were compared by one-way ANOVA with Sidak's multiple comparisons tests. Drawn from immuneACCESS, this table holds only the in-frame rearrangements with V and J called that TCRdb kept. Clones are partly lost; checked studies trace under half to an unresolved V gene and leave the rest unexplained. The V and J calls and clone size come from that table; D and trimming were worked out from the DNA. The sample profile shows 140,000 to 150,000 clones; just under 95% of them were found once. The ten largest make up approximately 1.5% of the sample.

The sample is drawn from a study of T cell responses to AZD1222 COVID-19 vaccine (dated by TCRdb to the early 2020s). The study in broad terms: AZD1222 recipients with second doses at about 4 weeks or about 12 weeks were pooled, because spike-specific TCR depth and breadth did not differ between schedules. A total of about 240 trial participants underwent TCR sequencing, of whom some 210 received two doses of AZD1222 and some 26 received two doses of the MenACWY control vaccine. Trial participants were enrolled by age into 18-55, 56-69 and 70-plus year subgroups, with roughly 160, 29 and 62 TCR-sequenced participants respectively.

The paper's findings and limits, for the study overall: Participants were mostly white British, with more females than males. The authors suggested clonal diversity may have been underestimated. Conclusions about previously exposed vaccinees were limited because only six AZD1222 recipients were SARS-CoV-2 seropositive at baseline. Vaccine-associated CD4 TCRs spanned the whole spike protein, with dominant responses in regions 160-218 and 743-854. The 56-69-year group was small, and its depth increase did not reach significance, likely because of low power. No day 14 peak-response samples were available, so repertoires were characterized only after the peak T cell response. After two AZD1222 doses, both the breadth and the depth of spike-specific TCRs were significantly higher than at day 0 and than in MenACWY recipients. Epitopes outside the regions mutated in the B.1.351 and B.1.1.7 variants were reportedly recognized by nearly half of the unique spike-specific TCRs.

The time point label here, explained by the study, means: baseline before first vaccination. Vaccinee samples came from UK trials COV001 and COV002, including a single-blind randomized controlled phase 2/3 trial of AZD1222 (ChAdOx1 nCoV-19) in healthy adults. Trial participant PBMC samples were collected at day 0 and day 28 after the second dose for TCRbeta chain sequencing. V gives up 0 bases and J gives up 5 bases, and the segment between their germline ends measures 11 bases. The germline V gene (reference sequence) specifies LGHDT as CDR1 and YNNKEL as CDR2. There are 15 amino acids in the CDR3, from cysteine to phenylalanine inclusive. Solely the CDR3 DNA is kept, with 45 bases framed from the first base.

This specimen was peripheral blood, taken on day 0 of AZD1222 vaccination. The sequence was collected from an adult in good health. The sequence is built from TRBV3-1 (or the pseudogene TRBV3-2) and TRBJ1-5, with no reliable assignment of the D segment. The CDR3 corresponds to CASSQERGIDQPQHF. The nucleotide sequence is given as TGTGCCAGCAGCCAAGAACGAGGGATCGATCAGCCCCAGCATTTT.